Included here is one T cell receptor beta chain sequence, with context. The antigen is undetermined. This sample was included in a study of T cells after yellow fever vaccination. The TCR cDNA carried a universal primer site and UMIs from 5'RACE template switching. A single record per CDR3 protein comes from TCRdb applying MiXCR to the 5' RACE reads. The sample lists about 370,000 distinct CDR3 sequences, roughly 10% occurring once. This CDR3 region has 15 residues. Trimming took 7 bases from V and 1 from J; bases not matched to a gene: 6. Germline V gives CDR1 MNHEY, CDR2 SVGEGT. Study outcomes and limitations: From the bulk population, abundant clonotypes could contaminate and appear within FACS-sorted repertoires. Peak timing came faster in the weaker secondary response, day 5 versus 15. Reappearance after the booster was observed for most primary-vaccination clones (around 96% CD4, over 75% CD8).

The receptor comes from a man younger than 35 who received the YFV17D yellow fever vaccine. V and J are TRBV6-2 or TRBV6-3 and TRBJ1-5; 8 nucleotides align to TRBD1. The source was PBMCs, collected on the day of the first yellow fever vaccination. Here the CDR3 DNA reads TGTGCCAGCACGGATACAGGGGGGAGCAATCAGCCCCAGCATTTT. This translates into CASTDTGGSNQPQHF.